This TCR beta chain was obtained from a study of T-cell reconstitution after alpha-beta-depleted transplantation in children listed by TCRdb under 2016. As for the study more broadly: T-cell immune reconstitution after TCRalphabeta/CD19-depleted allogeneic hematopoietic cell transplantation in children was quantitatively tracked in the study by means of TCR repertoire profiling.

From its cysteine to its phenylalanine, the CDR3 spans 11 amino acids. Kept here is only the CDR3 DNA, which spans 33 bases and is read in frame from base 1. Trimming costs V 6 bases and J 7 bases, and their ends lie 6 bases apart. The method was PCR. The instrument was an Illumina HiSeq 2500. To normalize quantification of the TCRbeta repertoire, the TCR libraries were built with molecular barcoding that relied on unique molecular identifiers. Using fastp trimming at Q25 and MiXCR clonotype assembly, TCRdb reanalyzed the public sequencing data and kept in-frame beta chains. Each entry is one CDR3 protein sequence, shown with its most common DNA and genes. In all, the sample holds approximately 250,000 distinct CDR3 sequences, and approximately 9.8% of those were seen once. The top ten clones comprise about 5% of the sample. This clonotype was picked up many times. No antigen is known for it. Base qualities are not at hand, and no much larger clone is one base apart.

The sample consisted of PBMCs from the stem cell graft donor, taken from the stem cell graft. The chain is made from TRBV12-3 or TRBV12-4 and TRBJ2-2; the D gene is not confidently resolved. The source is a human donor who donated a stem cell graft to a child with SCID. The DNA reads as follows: TGTGCCAGCAGCTGGGTCGGGGAGCTGTTTTTT. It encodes CASSWVGELFF.